A single sample gave rise to the 19 T cell receptor beta chains below, sequenced in a study of CD8 T cells in Susac syndrome. When the RNA was reverse transcribed, random hexamers were used with an input of 0.5 to 1 ug. A single record per CDR3 protein comes from TCRdb applying MiXCR to the immunoSEQ multiplex PCR reads. Of about 200,000 distinct CDR3 sequences listed, 90% to 95% are singletons. The specimen was CD4+ T cells from PBMCs. The receptors here all came from a human donor with Susac syndrome.

V gene TRBV28 combines with J gene TRBJ1-5; 10 positions agree with TRBD1. Germline CDR1 is MDHEN and CDR2 is SYDVKM. Trimming took 6 bases from V and 6 from J; bases not matched to a gene: 5. This CDR3 is 14 amino acids long. The CDR3 region is CASRGQGSTQPQHF. The CDR3 bases are TGTGCCAGCAGGGGACAGGGGTCGACTCAGCCCCAGCATTTT.

The chain is built from TRBV20-1 and TRBJ1-6, with D unclear. This CDR3 has 14 amino acids. CDR1 DFQATT and CDR2 SNEGSKA come from the germline V gene (reference sequence). Trimming took off 0 bases at V and 6 bases at J, with 9 bases between the two ends. The CDR3 loop reads CSARDYQFNSPLHF. In DNA form, the CDR3 reads TGCAGTGCTAGAGATTACCAGTTTAATTCACCCCTCCACTTT.

The V gene is TRBV28, the J gene TRBJ2-7; no clear D. The germline gives CDR1 MDHEN, CDR2 SYDVKM. V was pared by 7 bases and J by 2 bases, with 12 bases between. The CDR3 is 13 amino acids. In DNA form, the CDR3 reads TGTGCCAGCACAAGAGGACCTGCCTACGAGCAGTACTTC. As protein: CASTRGPAYEQYF.

The rearrangement uses TRBV20-1 and TRBJ1-2, with D unclear. The V gene's germline CDR1 is DFQATT and CDR2 SNEGSKA (reference sequence). Trimming removed 5 bases at V and 6 bases at J, with 10 bases between. The CDR3 totals 11 residues. CDR3 amino acids: CSAFILDGYTF. The CDR3 DNA is TGCAGTGCTTTTATCCTGGATGGCTACACCTTC.

The chain carries TRBV9 and TRBJ1-1; TRBD1 might be the D (5 bases). This CDR3 comprises 12 residues. V lost 4 bases, J lost 8 bases, and 12 bases lay in between. Germline CDR1 and CDR2: SGDLS and YYNGEE. CDR3: CASSHRDGEAFF. As DNA, the CDR3 is TGTGCCAGCAGCCACCGGGACGGGGAAGCTTTCTTT.

The chain employs TRBV12-5 and TRBJ2-3; D possibly corresponds to TRBD1 (6 bases). The CDR3 runs 15 residues. V lost 5 bases to trimming and J lost 3 bases, with 15 bases between them. The V gene's germline CDR1 is LGHNT and CDR2 FRNRAP. For the CDR3, the DNA is TGTGCTAGTGGTCCACACCCACAGGGAACAGATACGCAGTATTTT. Amino acids: CASGPHPQGTDTQYF. Complete variable domain (other parts from reference TRBV12-5 and TRBJ2-3): DARVTQTPRHKVTEMGQEVTMRCQPILGHNTVFWYRQTMMQGLELLAYFRNRAPLDDSGMPKDRFSAEMPDATLATLKIQPSEPRDSAVYFCASGPHPQGTDTQYFGPGTRLTVL.

The V and J genes are TRBV24-1 and TRBJ2-5, with TRBD2 matching over 7 bases. J lost 4 bases, V lost 10 bases, and 8 bases had no gene match. Germline-derived CDR1 and CDR2 are KGHDR and SFDVKD. The CDR3 contains 13 residues. In DNA form, the CDR3 reads TGTGCCACAGGTCGCGGGGGATCAGAGACCCAGTACTTC. Protein sequence: CATGRGGSETQYF.

The V call is TRBV20-1, the J call TRBJ2-2; TRBD1 might be the D (5 bases). The germline V and J ends were trimmed by 1 base and 0 bases, with 12 bases remaining between them. The CDR3 has 16 residues. The V gene's germline CDR1 is DFQATT and CDR2 SNEGSKA (reference sequence). CDR3 loop: CSARALKGTNTGELFF. The CDR3 nucleotides read TGCAGTGCTAGAGCCCTTAAGGGGACGAACACCGGGGAGCTGTTTTTT.

This chain connects TRBV2 to TRBJ2-2, with D possibly being TRBD1 (5 bases). The CDR3 spans 13 residues. The V end was cut by 1 base, the J end by 6 bases, with 6 bases between. Per germline, CDR1 SNHLY and CDR2 FYNNEI. CDR3 DNA sequence: TGTGCCAGCAGTGAAGTCAGGGCCGGGGAGCTGTTTTTT. This sequence encodes CASSEVRAGELFF.

V and J are TRBV11-1 and TRBJ2-7, with TRBD1 matching over 9 bases. With 5 bases clipped from V and 2 bases from J, the junction kept 7 bases outside the gene matches. Germline values: CDR1 SGHAT, CDR2 FQDESV (reference sequence). This CDR3 has 15 amino acids. The CDR3 DNA reads TGTGCCAGCAGCCCTAGGGACAGGGCGGCCTACGAGCAGTACTTC. Translation: CASSPRDRAAYEQYF. The whole variable domain, filled in from reference TRBV11-1 and TRBJ2-7, reads EAEVAQSPRYKITEKSQAVAFWCDPISGHATLYWYRQILGQGPELLVQFQDESVVDDSQLPKDRFSAERLKGVDSTLKIQPAELGDSAMYLCASSPRDRAAYEQYFGPGTRLTVT.

This clonotype has more than one count but fewer than ten. The V and J genes are TRBV19 and TRBJ1-1; the D gene is possibly TRBD1 (5 bases). The germline V and J ends were trimmed by 7 bases and 4 bases, with 10 bases remaining between them. Per the germline V gene, CDR1 is LNHDA and CDR2 is SQIVND (reference sequence). This CDR3 comprises 12 residues. CDR3 loop: CASTRDGTEAFF. CDR3 bases: TGTGCCAGTACCAGGGACGGCACTGAAGCTTTCTTT. Together with reference TRBV19 and TRBJ1-1, the CDR3 gives the full variable domain: DGGITQSPKYLFRKEGQNVTLSCEQNLNHDAMYWYRQDPGQGLRLIYYSQIVNDFQKGDIAEGYSVSREKKESFPLTVTSAQKNPTAFYLCASTRDGTEAFFGQGTRLTVV.

J is TRBJ2-2 and V is TRBV10-1, with 7 bases that match TRBD1. J lost 1 base, V lost 6 bases, and 2 bases had no gene match. CDR3 length: 14 amino acids. CDR1 is WNHNN, CDR2 SYGVQD, per germline (reference sequence). The CDR3: CASRSGGNTGELFF. CDR3 DNA: TGCGCCAGCAGGTCAGGGGGGAACACCGGGGAGCTGTTTTTT.

The gene calls are TRBV6-5 and TRBJ2-7; TRBD2 aligns across 14 bases. Germline V gene sequence: CDR1 MNHEY, CDR2 SVGAGI. The J segment lost 3 bases and the V segment lost 8 bases, leaving 3 bases of the junction unmatched. This CDR3 comprises 14 residues. Here the CDR3 reads CASAGTSGSYEQYF. The CDR3 DNA sequence: TGTGCCAGCGCCGGGACTAGCGGGAGCTACGAGCAGTACTTC.

Only one count was recorded for this clonotype. The chain recombines TRBV20-1 with TRBJ2-1; maybe TRBD2 (6 bases). CDR1 is DFQATT and CDR2 is SNEGSKA in the germline V gene (reference sequence). Trimming pared 4 bases from V and 5 bases from J, leaving 15 bases between. The CDR3 is 14 amino acids. The CDR3 bases are TGCAGTGCTAATACGGCGGCGGGGAACAATGAGCAGTTCTTC. Protein product: CSANTAAGNNEQFF.

The CDR3 sequence: CASRSNSPLHF. The CDR3 DNA reads as TGTGCCAGCAGGAGCAATTCACCCCTCCACTTT. V gene TRBV28 combines with J gene TRBJ1-6; D gene ambiguous. This CDR3 region has 11 residues. With 6 bases removed from V and 7 bases from J, the gap between germline ends came to 4 bases. Germline assignment: CDR1 MDHEN and CDR2 SYDVKM.

J is TRBJ2-2 and V is TRBV7-2, with D perhaps TRBD2 (6 bases). This CDR3 spans 15 amino acids. Looked up from germline, CDR1 is SGHTA and CDR2 is FQGNSA. V was clipped by 3 bases and J by 4 bases, with 12 bases between them. CDR3 coding DNA: TGTGCCAGCAGCTTTGATTACGGGGGCACCGGGGAGCTGTTTTTT. Protein sequence: CASSFDYGGTGELFF.

The rearrangement uses TRBV15 and TRBJ1-6; tentative D call: TRBD1 (6 bases). CDR1 is LNHNV, CDR2 YYDKDF, per germline (reference sequence). Trimming left V 2 bases short and J 7 bases short, with 12 bases between. The CDR3 runs to 15 residues. The CDR3 is CATSRQSGGNSPLHF. DNA of the CDR3: TGTGCCACCAGCAGACAATCCGGGGGCAATTCACCCCTCCACTTT.

This chain links TRBV28 with TRBJ2-3, with 10 positions matching TRBD2. There are 16 residues in the CDR3. V lost 5 bases and J lost 4; bases outside the gene matches: 9. Germline V lookup: CDR1 MDHEN, CDR2 SYDVKM. In DNA, the CDR3 is TGTGCCAGCAGTCCCGGGGCACTAGCGGGACCAGATACGCAGTATTTT. Translated, it gives CASSPGALAGPDTQYF. Full variable domain (rest looked up from reference TRBV28 and TRBJ2-3): DVKVTQSSRYLVKRTGEKVFLECVQDMDHENMFWYRQDPGLGLRLIYFSYDVKMKEKGDIPEGYSVSREKKERFSLILESASTNQTSMYLCASSPGALAGPDTQYFGPGTRLTVL.

Regarding this clonotype: The junction differs from germline at one of its ends, possibly a read error. In DNA form, the CDR3 reads TGTGCCACCAGTGTCGGGAACAGGAATTTT. The encoded protein is CATSVGNRNF. This rearrangement joins TRBV24-1 to TRBJ1-5, with a weak D call TRBD1 (5 bases). The CDR3 length is 10 residues. Germline lookup yields CDR1 KGHDR and CDR2 SFDVKD.